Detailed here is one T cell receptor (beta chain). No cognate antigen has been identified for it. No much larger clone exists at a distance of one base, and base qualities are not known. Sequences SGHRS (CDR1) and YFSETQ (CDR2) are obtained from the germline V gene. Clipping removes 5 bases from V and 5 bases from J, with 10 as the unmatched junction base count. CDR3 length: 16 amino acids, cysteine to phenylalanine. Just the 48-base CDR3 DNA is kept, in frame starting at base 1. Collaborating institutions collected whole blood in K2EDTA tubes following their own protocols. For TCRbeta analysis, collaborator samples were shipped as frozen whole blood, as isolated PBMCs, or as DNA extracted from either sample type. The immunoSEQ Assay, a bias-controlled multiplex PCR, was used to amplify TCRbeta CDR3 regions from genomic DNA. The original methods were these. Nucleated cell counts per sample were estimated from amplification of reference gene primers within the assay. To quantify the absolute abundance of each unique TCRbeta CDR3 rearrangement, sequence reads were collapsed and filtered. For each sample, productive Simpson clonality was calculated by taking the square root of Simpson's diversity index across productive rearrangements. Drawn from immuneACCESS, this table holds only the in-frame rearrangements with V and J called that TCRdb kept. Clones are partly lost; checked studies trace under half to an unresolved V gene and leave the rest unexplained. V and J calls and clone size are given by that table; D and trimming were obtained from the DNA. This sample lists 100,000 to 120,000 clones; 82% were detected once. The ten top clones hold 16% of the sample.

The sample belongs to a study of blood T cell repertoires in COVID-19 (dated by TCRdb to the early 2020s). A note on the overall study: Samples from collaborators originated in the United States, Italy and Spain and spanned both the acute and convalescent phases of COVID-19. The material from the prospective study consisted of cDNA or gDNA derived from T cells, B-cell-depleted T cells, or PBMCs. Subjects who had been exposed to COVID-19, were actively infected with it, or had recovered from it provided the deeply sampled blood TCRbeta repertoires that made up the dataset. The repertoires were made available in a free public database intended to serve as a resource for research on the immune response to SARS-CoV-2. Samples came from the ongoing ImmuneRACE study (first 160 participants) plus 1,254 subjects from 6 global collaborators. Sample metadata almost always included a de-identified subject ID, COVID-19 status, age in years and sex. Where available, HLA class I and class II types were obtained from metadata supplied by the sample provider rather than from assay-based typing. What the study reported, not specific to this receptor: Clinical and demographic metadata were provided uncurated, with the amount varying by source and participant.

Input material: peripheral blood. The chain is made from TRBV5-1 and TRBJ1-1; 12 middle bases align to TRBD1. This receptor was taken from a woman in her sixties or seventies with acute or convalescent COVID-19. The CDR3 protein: CASRAGTGGAGTEAFF. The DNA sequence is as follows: TGCGCCAGCAGGGCCGGGACAGGGGGCGCAGGGACTGAAGCTTTCTTT.